These 18 T cell receptor beta chains share one sample of origin, sequenced in a study of metastatic and nonmetastatic thyroid tumors. Patients had received no treatment of any kind before thyroid surgery. TCRdb re-called the PCR reads through MiXCR. The sample carries some 15,000 clones, roughly a quarter recorded once. Source material: adjacent normal tissue. These TCRs come from a female donor with papillary thyroid cancer or a benign thyroid nodule (not recorded which). Some clones in this sample may be carry-over from other donors' samples.

The chain employs TRBV6-1 and TRBJ1-5; D gene uncertain. V shed 5 bases and J shed 0 bases, with 11 bases lying between them. The CDR3 loop spans 15 amino acids. CDR1 MNHNS and CDR2 SASEGT come from the germline V gene. The CDR3 here is CASSSDWSSNQPQHF. The CDR3 bases are TGTGCCAGCAGTTCCGACTGGTCTAGCAATCAGCCCCAGCATTTT.

This clone qualifies as medium-sized. The J gene is TRBJ2-7, the V gene TRBV20-1; TRBD2 matches at 8 bases. V lost 3 bases, J lost 2 bases, and 9 bases stayed unmatched. This CDR3 is 15 amino acids long. Looked up from germline, CDR1 is DFQATT and CDR2 is SNEGSKA (reference sequence). The CDR3 loop is CSARGASGQTYEQYF. CDR3 sequence (DNA): TGCAGTGCTAGGGGGGCTAGCGGGCAAACCTACGAGCAGTACTTC.

V is TRBV30 and J is TRBJ1-2; no clear D gene. There are 13 residues in the CDR3. Germline loops: CDR1 GTSNPN, CDR2 SVGIG (reference sequence). V was shortened by 0 bases and J by 8 bases, with 13 bases between the two germline ends. Written as DNA, the CDR3 is TGTGCCTGGAGTGTGTTCAGCGGTGAAGGCTACACCTTC. Its translation is CAWSVFSGEGYTF.

This clone was seen at least ten times. The V call is TRBV29-1, the J call TRBJ1-5, with 7 bases aligning to TRBD1. V was pared by 6 bases and J by 4 bases, with 6 bases of the junction left unmatched. This CDR3 is 13 amino acids long. Germline values: CDR1 SQVTM, CDR2 ANQGSEA. The CDR3 sequence is CSVVDRENQPQHF. CDR3 bases: TGCAGCGTAGTTGACAGGGAGAATCAGCCCCAGCATTTT. Looking up the rest from reference TRBV29-1 and TRBJ1-5 gives the full variable domain: SAVISQKPSRDICQRGTSLTIQCQVDSQVTMMFWYRQQPGQSLTLIATANQGSEATYESGFVIDKFPISRPNLTFSTLTVSNMSPEDSSIYLCSVVDRENQPQHFGDGTRLSIL.

The chain recombines TRBV9 with TRBJ2-6; D remains ambiguous. V shed 0 bases and J shed 0 bases, with 10 bases lying between them. The CDR3 covers 17 residues. CDR1 SGDLS and CDR2 YYNGEE come from the germline V gene. The CDR3 loop is CASSVGSGDSGANVLTF. The DNA of the CDR3 is TGTGCCAGCAGCGTAGGATCAGGAGACTCTGGGGCCAACGTCCTGACTTTC.

This clone was counted many times. This may be a read error, as it is one base from a much larger clone. This rearrangement joins TRBV6-2 or TRBV6-3 to TRBJ2-6; D possibly matches TRBD1 or TRBD2 (5 bases each). The CDR3 runs to 16 residues. The germline V gene has CDR1 MNHEY and CDR2 SVGEGT. CDR3 amino acids: CASSYPGGSGANVPTF. As DNA, the CDR3 is TGTGCCAGCAGTTACCCAGGAGGATCTGGGGCCAACGTCCCGACTTTC.

This clone was detected only a few times. The chain recombines TRBV27 with TRBJ1-4; TRBD1 aligns across 7 bases. V gave up 0 bases and J gave up 11 bases; unmatched junction bases: 6. The V gene's germline CDR1 is MNHEY and CDR2 SMNVEV (reference sequence). The CDR3 extends over 14 amino acids. CDR3 sequence: CASSLSGQGGKLFF. CDR3 DNA sequence: TGTGCCAGCAGTTTATCGGGGCAGGGGGGGAAACTGTTTTTT.

The J gene is TRBJ2-7, the V gene TRBV30, with a possible D match to TRBD1 (5 bases). The CDR3 runs 11 residues. V was cut by 2 bases and J by 5 bases, with 7 bases left in between. CDR1 GTSNPN and CDR2 SVGIG come from the germline V gene (reference sequence). DNA for the CDR3: TGTGCCTGGAGTTTCAGGGACGAGCAGTACTTC. It encodes CAWSFRDEQYF.

This clone was picked up many times. Within the sample, other DNA sequences also encode this same CDR3. The chain is built from TRBV27 and TRBJ2-3, with 9 positions matching TRBD2. V was clipped by 1 base and J by 1 base; unmatched bases: 6. The CDR3 is 17 residues long. CDR1 is MNHEY and CDR2 is SMNVEV in the germline V gene (reference sequence). The CDR3 region is CASSLLVAGAGTDTQYF. The DNA of the CDR3 is TGTGCCAGCAGTTTATTGGTAGCGGGAGCCGGCACAGATACGCAGTATTTT.

This clone appeared a few times. The genes are TRBV27 and TRBJ2-1, with 14 bases matching TRBD2. The CDR3 spans 17 residues. Per the germline V gene, CDR1 is MNHEY and CDR2 is SMNVEV (reference sequence). V trimming: 2 bases; J trimming: 5 bases; junction bases outside the gene matches: 5. The CDR3 region is CASSLRLAGGPNNEQFF. CDR3 coding DNA: TGTGCCAGCAGTTTACGACTAGCGGGAGGGCCAAACAATGAGCAGTTCTTC.

V usage is TRBV20-1 and J usage is TRBJ2-3; TRBD2 is a possible D gene (6 bases). Germline V gene lookup returns CDR1 DFQATT and CDR2 SNEGSKA (reference sequence). This CDR3 is built from 14 residues. V lost 3 bases and J 1 base, leaving 11 bases between the germline ends. DNA for the CDR3: TGCAGTGCTAGTTTAATAGCGGGCACAGATACGCAGTATTTT. Protein sequence: CSASLIAGTDTQYF.

The chain recombines TRBV7-3 with TRBJ2-2; D may be TRBD1 (6 bases). V was clipped by 5 bases and J by 6 bases, with 7 bases between them. The CDR3 sequence is 12 residues long. Looked up from germline, CDR1 is SGHTA and CDR2 is FQGTGA. In DNA form, the CDR3 reads TGTGCCAGCAGCCGACAGGCCGGGGAGCTGTTTTTT. Protein product: CASSRQAGELFF.

This clone was seen at least ten times. The rearrangement links TRBV10-1 to TRBJ2-7, with 7 bases that match TRBD1. Per germline, CDR1 WNHNN and CDR2 SYGVQD (reference sequence). CDR3 length: 14 amino acids. Losses at the gene ends were 6 bases for V and 4 bases for J; bases not matched to a gene: 9. CDR3 coding DNA: TGCGCCAGCAGAGATACCGGGACAGCATACGAGCAGTACTTC. Translation gives CASRDTGTAYEQYF.

V is TRBV6-2 or TRBV6-3 and J is TRBJ2-7, with TRBD1 identical over 12 bases. There are 14 residues in the CDR3. J was trimmed by 4 bases and V by 4 bases; bases with no gene match: 2. From germline, CDR1 is MNHEY and CDR2 SVGEGT. CDR3 nucleotide sequence: TGTGCCAGCAGTTCGGGACAGGGGGCTTACGAGCAGTACGTC. Encoded protein: CASSSGQGAYEQYV.

This clone was observed at least ten times. This chain uses TRBV9 with TRBJ2-5, with 8 nucleotides matching TRBD2. Germline-derived CDR1 and CDR2 are SGDLS and YYNGEE. The V segment lost 0 bases and the J segment 2 bases; nucleotides outside the gene matches: 21. The CDR3 consists of 21 residues. The CDR3 spells CASSVATPGGAVGSVQETQYF. The CDR3 DNA is TGTGCCAGCAGCGTAGCTACGCCGGGGGGGGCGGTGGGGTCTGTTCAAGAGACCCAGTACTTC.

The V gene is TRBV4-1, the J gene TRBJ2-5; D remains ambiguous. Germline assignment: CDR1 MGHRA and CDR2 YSYEKL. CDR3 length: 13 amino acids. V was pared by 1 base and J by 5 bases, with 8 bases between. CDR3 DNA sequence: TGCGCCAGCAGCCAAGTCGGCGGCGAGACCCAGTACTTC. This codes for CASSQVGGETQYF.

This clone was picked up a small number of times. This chain connects TRBV6-1 to TRBJ2-3; TRBD1 is a possible D gene (6 bases). The V gene lost 5 bases and the J gene lost 4 bases, with 16 bases spanning the gap. CDR3 length: 15 residues. Per germline, CDR1 MNHNS and CDR2 SASEGT. The CDR3 protein is CASSQTGLGADTQYF. In DNA, the CDR3 is TGTGCCAGCAGTCAAACAGGGCTAGGCGCAGATACGCAGTATTTT.

This chain uses TRBV27 with TRBJ2-3; TRBD2 is a possible D gene (6 bases). The CDR3 has 15 amino acids. Germline V lookup: CDR1 MNHEY, CDR2 SMNVEV (reference sequence). V was pared by 1 base and J by 4 bases, with 12 bases between. The chain's CDR3 is CASSLFLGTADTQYF. CDR3 nucleotides: TGTGCCAGCAGTTTATTTCTCGGGACTGCAGATACGCAGTATTTT.